This is a list of T cell receptor beta chains from one sample in a study of T cell changes during pregnancy in multiple sclerosis. Clones were sequenced by immunoSEQ multiplex PCR, and TCRdb holds only the in-frame ones, with some missing. The data hold roughly 53,000 clones, with approximately 90% observed a single time. Sequences were derived from CD4+ T cells from peripheral blood mononuclear cells, sampled in the second trimester of pregnancy. These receptors all stem from a female donor in good health, enrolled as a control in a pregnancy study. Both conserved end residues are part of each CDR3. Each record gives: clone size, J gene, D gene, V gene, CDR3 protein, CDR3 DNA. A D gene is named only where the DNA matches it firmly. Rows may omit the clone size; those that give it use once, few, many or a size class.

clone_size: once
j_call: TRBJ1-2
d_call: NA
v_call: TRBV30
cdr3_aa: CAWEASRRGYGYTF
cdr3_nt: TGTGCCTGGGAGGCATCCCGACGGGGCTATGGCTACACCTTC

clone_size: NA
j_call: TRBJ1-2
d_call: NA
v_call: TRBV30
cdr3_aa: CAWSTPYGYTF
cdr3_nt: TGTGCCTGGAGTACTCCTTATGGCTACACCTTC

clone_size: NA
j_call: TRBJ2-7
d_call: NA
v_call: TRBV6-6
cdr3_aa: CASSYGVWNEQYF
cdr3_nt: TGTGCCAGCAGTTACGGAGTCTGGAACGAGCAGTACTTC

clone_size: once
j_call: TRBJ1-5
d_call: TRBD1
v_call: TRBV19
cdr3_aa: CASTTDRGSPNQPQHF
cdr3_nt: TGTGCCAGTACTACAGACAGGGGGTCCCCCAATCAGCCCCAGCATTTT

clone_size: NA
j_call: TRBJ2-1
d_call: NA
v_call: TRBV9
cdr3_aa: CASSGGVTYNEQFF
cdr3_nt: TGTGCCAGCAGCGGGGGCGTCACTTACAATGAGCAGTTCTTC

clone_size: NA
j_call: TRBJ2-1
d_call: NA
v_call: TRBV19
cdr3_aa: CASSIAGQRYNEQFF
cdr3_nt: TGTGCCAGTAGTATCGCGGGACAGCGATACAATGAGCAGTTCTTC

clone_size: NA
j_call: TRBJ1-4
d_call: NA
v_call: TRBV25-1
cdr3_aa: CASSDLSRGNEKLFF
cdr3_nt: TGTGCCAGCAGTGATCTAAGCAGGGGCAATGAAAAACTGTTTTTT

clone_size: NA
j_call: TRBJ1-1
d_call: TRBD1
v_call: TRBV7-2
cdr3_aa: CASSRTGGAMTEAFF
cdr3_nt: TGTGCCAGCAGCAGGACAGGGGGCGCGATGACTGAAGCTTTCTTT

clone_size: NA
j_call: TRBJ2-7
d_call: NA
v_call: TRBV6-5
cdr3_aa: CASSHGGGEGYEQYF
cdr3_nt: TGTGCCAGCAGCCACGGAGGAGGGGAAGGCTACGAGCAGTACTTC

clone_size: NA
j_call: TRBJ2-3
d_call: TRBD2
v_call: TRBV9
cdr3_aa: CASSARNKGGGFTDTQYF
cdr3_nt: TGTGCCAGCAGCGCCCGGAACAAGGGCGGGGGTTTCACAGATACGCAGTATTTT

clone_size: NA
j_call: TRBJ2-7
d_call: NA
v_call: TRBV21-1
cdr3_aa: CASCAGQSYEQYF
cdr3_nt: TGTGCCAGCTGCGCAGGGCAATCCTACGAGCAGTACTTC

clone_size: NA
j_call: TRBJ2-2
d_call: TRBD2
v_call: TRBV4-3
cdr3_aa: CASSQEGLAGSTGELFF
cdr3_nt: TGCGCCAGCAGCCAAGAAGGACTAGCGGGGAGCACCGGGGAGCTGTTTTTT

clone_size: NA
j_call: TRBJ1-4
d_call: NA
v_call: TRBV18
cdr3_aa: CASSPRDSNEKLFF
cdr3_nt: TGTGCCAGCTCACCACGAGACAGTAATGAAAAACTGTTTTTT

clone_size: NA
j_call: TRBJ2-3
d_call: TRBD2
v_call: TRBV7-6
cdr3_aa: CASSLIAGDPVTQYF
cdr3_nt: TGTGCCAGCAGCTTAATAGCGGGGGACCCGGTTACGCAGTATTTT

clone_size: NA
j_call: TRBJ2-6
d_call: TRBD1
v_call: TRBV25-1
cdr3_aa: CASSDRDRGSGANVLTF
cdr3_nt: TGTGCCAGCAGTGACCGGGACAGGGGCTCTGGGGCCAACGTCCTGACTTTC

clone_size: NA
j_call: TRBJ1-5
d_call: NA
v_call: TRBV19
cdr3_aa: CASSPTGGNQPQHF
cdr3_nt: TGTGCCAGTAGTCCCACAGGAGGCAATCAGCCCCAGCATTTT

clone_size: few
j_call: TRBJ1-1
d_call: NA
v_call: TRBV5-6
cdr3_aa: CAGTRGLNTEAFF
cdr3_nt: TGTGCCGGGACCAGGGGCTTGAACACTGAAGCTTTCTTT

clone_size: few
j_call: TRBJ1-5
d_call: NA
v_call: TRBV30
cdr3_aa: CAWSVQLNQPQHF
cdr3_nt: TGTGCCTGGAGTGTACAGCTCAATCAGCCCCAGCATTTT

clone_size: NA
j_call: TRBJ2-7
d_call: TRBD1
v_call: TRBV30
cdr3_aa: CAWNAGGAMTEQYF
cdr3_nt: TGTGCCTGGAATGCAGGGGGCGCGATGACGGAGCAGTACTTC

clone_size: once
j_call: TRBJ2-5
d_call: TRBD2
v_call: TRBV7-2
cdr3_aa: CASSPGTSGAKGKTQYF
cdr3_nt: TGTGCCAGCAGCCCTGGGACTAGCGGGGCAAAGGGGAAGACCCAGTACTTC

clone_size: NA
j_call: TRBJ1-2
d_call: TRBD1
v_call: TRBV7-8
cdr3_aa: CASSYSRDRADGYTF
cdr3_nt: TGTGCCAGCAGCTATAGCCGGGACAGGGCGGATGGCTACACCTTC

clone_size: once
j_call: TRBJ1-1
d_call: NA
v_call: TRBV18
cdr3_aa: CASSPGQVMNTEAFF
cdr3_nt: TGTGCCAGCTCTCCGGGACAAGTGATGAACACTGAAGCTTTCTTT

clone_size: once
j_call: TRBJ1-3
d_call: NA
v_call: TRBV30
cdr3_aa: CAWSQGPSSGNTIYF
cdr3_nt: TGTGCCTGGAGTCAGGGCCCCTCCTCTGGAAACACCATATATTTT

clone_size: NA
j_call: TRBJ1-1
d_call: TRBD1
v_call: TRBV7-9
cdr3_aa: CASSLGDRSTEAFF
cdr3_nt: TGTGCCAGCAGCTTAGGGGACAGAAGCACTGAAGCTTTCTTT

clone_size: NA
j_call: TRBJ1-3
d_call: NA
v_call: TRBV21-1
cdr3_aa: CASSKDGASRPSGNTIYF
cdr3_nt: TGTGCCAGCAGCAAAGATGGAGCCTCCAGACCCTCTGGAAACACCATATATTTT

clone_size: NA
j_call: TRBJ1-1
d_call: TRBD1
v_call: TRBV5-1
cdr3_aa: CASSQGAHTEAFF
cdr3_nt: TGCGCCAGCAGCCAGGGGGCTCACACTGAAGCTTTCTTT

clone_size: NA
j_call: TRBJ2-7
d_call: NA
v_call: TRBV7-3
cdr3_aa: CASSLGNRYIYEQYF
cdr3_nt: TGTGCCAGCAGCTTAGGTAACAGGTATATCTACGAGCAGTACTTC

clone_size: once
j_call: TRBJ2-5
d_call: NA
v_call: TRBV15
cdr3_aa: CATSRDQGGTYLWETQYF
cdr3_nt: TGTGCCACCAGCAGAGATCAGGGTGGGACATACCTCTGGGAGACCCAGTACTTC

clone_size: NA
j_call: TRBJ1-4
d_call: TRBD1
v_call: TRBV7-2
cdr3_aa: CASSLVRTGGELFF
cdr3_nt: TGTGCCAGCAGCTTAGTGCGGACAGGGGGAGAACTGTTTTTT

clone_size: NA
j_call: TRBJ1-5
d_call: TRBD1
v_call: TRBV29-1
cdr3_aa: CSAFTGGLGQPQHF
cdr3_nt: TGCAGCGCCTTCACAGGGGGCCTTGGTCAGCCCCAGCATTTT

clone_size: NA
j_call: TRBJ2-7
d_call: NA
v_call: TRBV18
cdr3_aa: CASSPLTTGMGEQYF
cdr3_nt: TGTGCCAGCTCACCACTTACAACAGGGATGGGCGAGCAGTACTTC

clone_size: NA
j_call: TRBJ1-2
d_call: TRBD1
v_call: TRBV6-9
cdr3_aa: CASSYSSLDRLRQGSYTF
cdr3_nt: TGTGCCAGCAGTTATTCGAGCCTCGACAGACTAAGACAGGGGAGCTACACCTTC

clone_size: NA
j_call: TRBJ1-2
d_call: NA
v_call: TRBV9
cdr3_aa: CASSVSGGNGYTF
cdr3_nt: TGTGCCAGCAGCGTATCGGGGGGGAATGGCTACACCTTC

clone_size: NA
j_call: TRBJ1-2
d_call: TRBD1
v_call: TRBV29-1
cdr3_aa: CSVSLSGTADGYTF
cdr3_nt: TGCAGCGTTAGTCTTTCCGGGACAGCAGATGGCTACACCTTC

clone_size: NA
j_call: TRBJ1-2
d_call: NA
v_call: TRBV27
cdr3_aa: CASSPEVRGGISGYTF
cdr3_nt: TGTGCCAGCAGTCCGGAAGTCAGGGGAGGGATAAGCGGCTACACCTTC

clone_size: NA
j_call: TRBJ2-1
d_call: NA
v_call: TRBV7-3
cdr3_aa: CASSWGDSYNEQFF
cdr3_nt: TGTGCCAGCAGCTGGGGGGATTCCTACAATGAGCAGTTCTTC

clone_size: NA
j_call: TRBJ2-5
d_call: TRBD2
v_call: TRBV7-2
cdr3_aa: CASSLKLAGGKETQYF
cdr3_nt: TGTGCCAGCAGCTTAAAACTAGCGGGGGGGAAAGAGACCCAGTACTTC

clone_size: NA
j_call: TRBJ2-1
d_call: TRBD2
v_call: TRBV30
cdr3_aa: CAWSVSGGNEQFF
cdr3_nt: TGTGCCTGGAGTGTTTCGGGGGGGAATGAGCAGTTCTTC

clone_size: NA
j_call: TRBJ1-2
d_call: NA
v_call: TRBV18
cdr3_aa: CASSPPGSYYGYTF
cdr3_nt: TGTGCCAGCTCACCACCCGGGAGTTACTATGGCTACACCTTC

clone_size: NA
j_call: TRBJ2-1
d_call: TRBD1
v_call: TRBV15
cdr3_aa: CATSRPDRASYNEQFF
cdr3_nt: TGTGCCACCAGCAGACCAGACAGGGCTTCCTACAATGAGCAGTTCTTC

clone_size: NA
j_call: TRBJ1-2
d_call: NA
v_call: TRBV7-8
cdr3_aa: CASSSRLNLPYGYTF
cdr3_nt: TGTGCCAGCAGCTCCAGGCTCAACCTACCCTATGGCTACACCTTC

clone_size: NA
j_call: TRBJ2-1
d_call: TRBD2
v_call: TRBV9
cdr3_aa: CASSGGTSGGASYNEQFF
cdr3_nt: TGTGCCAGCAGCGGGGGGACTAGCGGGGGGGCCTCCTACAATGAGCAGTTCTTC

clone_size: NA
j_call: TRBJ1-2
d_call: NA
v_call: TRBV14
cdr3_aa: CASSLFGAGYTF
cdr3_nt: TGTGCCAGCAGCCTCTTTGGGGCTGGCTACACCTTC

clone_size: NA
j_call: TRBJ2-3
d_call: TRBD1
v_call: TRBV7-3
cdr3_aa: CASSPLGTGGADTQYF
cdr3_nt: TGTGCCAGCAGCCCACTGGGGACAGGGGGCGCAGATACGCAGTATTTT

clone_size: NA
j_call: TRBJ1-6
d_call: NA
v_call: TRBV5-4
cdr3_aa: CASSLSPDGDNSPLHF
cdr3_nt: TGTGCCAGCAGCTTGTCCCCGGACGGGGATAATTCACCCCTCCACTTT

clone_size: NA
j_call: TRBJ2-1
d_call: NA
v_call: TRBV5-1
cdr3_aa: CASSFGIYNEQFF
cdr3_nt: TGCGCCAGCAGCTTCGGGATATACAATGAGCAGTTCTTC

clone_size: NA
j_call: TRBJ2-3
d_call: NA
v_call: TRBV7-2
cdr3_aa: CASTRDERAQYF
cdr3_nt: TGTGCCAGCACCCGGGATGAAAGGGCGCAGTATTTT